Listed here are 21 T cell receptor beta chains from one sample, sequenced in a study of T cell repertoires in cytomegalovirus infection. A single record per CDR3 protein comes from TCRdb applying MiXCR to the reads. The sample carries 300,000 to 400,000 distinct CDR3 sequences, 25% recorded once. These receptors' antigens are unknown. Sample: cultured PBMCs, taken from culture after CMV antigen stimulation. These receptors were taken from a human donor in good health (CMV status not recorded). Some clones in this sample may be carry-over from other donors' samples.

The table lists this clonotype with many counts. The chain links TRBV12-3 or TRBV12-4 to TRBJ1-5; D remains unclear. The CDR3 is 14 residues long. V was shortened by 3 bases and J by 0 bases, with 6 bases between the two germline ends. CDR3 protein: CASSFGYSNQPQHF. The CDR3, as DNA: TGTGCCAGCAGTTTTGGCTATAGCAATCAGCCCCAGCATTTT.

This clonotype was counted at least ten times. This rearrangement joins TRBV4-1 to TRBJ1-1, with a tentative D call TRBD1 (6 bases). The V and J ends lost 0 bases and 4 bases respectively, with 15 bases between them. Germline CDR1 and CDR2: MGHRA and YSYEKL. The CDR3 spans 16 residues. The CDR3 nucleotides are TGCGCCAGCAGCCAAGATCGGGGGGGCCTGGGCACTGAAGCTTTCTTT. Encoded protein: CASSQDRGGLGTEAFF.

This chain joins TRBV5-6 and TRBJ2-7; perhaps TRBD2 as D (5 bases). CDR1 is SGHDT, CDR2 YYEEEE, per germline. The CDR3 runs to 12 residues. With 4 bases removed from V and 4 bases from J, the gap between germline ends came to 9 bases. CDR3 bases: TGTGCCAGCAGCCTACTAGAGTACGAGCAGTACGTC. Protein: CASSLLEYEQYV.

The chain recombines TRBV29-1 with TRBJ2-3; unclear D gene. The CDR3 extends over 14 amino acids. The germline V and J ends were trimmed by 1 base and 5 bases, with 13 bases remaining between them. CDR1 is SQVTM and CDR2 is ANQGSEA in the germline V gene. The chain's CDR3 is CSVEGPSFGDTQYF. In DNA form, the CDR3 reads TGCAGCGTTGAAGGCCCCTCCTTCGGAGATACGCAGTATTTT.

The V gene is TRBV7-2, the J gene TRBJ1-3; the match to TRBD1 covers 8 bases. Looked up from germline, CDR1 is SGHTA and CDR2 is FQGNSA. V trimming: 5 bases; J trimming: 2 bases; junction bases outside the gene matches: 8. The length of the CDR3 is 16 residues. Here the CDR3 DNA reads TGTGCCAGCAGCAGAGAGACAGGGGTCGCTGGAAACACCATATATTTT. Translation: CASSRETGVAGNTIYF.

This chain uses TRBV24-1 with TRBJ1-5; a possible D gene is TRBD1 (6 bases). V lost 3 bases to trimming and J lost 0 bases, with 11 bases between them. Germline V lookup: CDR1 KGHDR, CDR2 SFDVKD. The length of the CDR3 is 16 residues. As DNA, the CDR3 is TGTGCCACCAGTGATCCTAACAGGGATAGCAATCAGCCCCAGCATTTT. This translates into CATSDPNRDSNQPQHF.

This clonotype was recorded many times. The chain recombines TRBV7-2 with TRBJ1-2; TRBD1 might be the D (5 bases). The length of the CDR3 is 14 residues. Trimming removed 5 bases from V and 4 bases from J, with 14 bases in between. Germline V gene sequence: CDR1 SGHTA, CDR2 FQGNSA. CDR3 amino acids: CASSPSTGPYGYTF. CDR3 nucleotides: TGTGCCAGCAGCCCGTCGACGGGACCCTATGGCTACACCTTC.

This clonotype showed up just a few times. The gene calls are TRBV5-1 and TRBJ2-6, with 10 bases that match TRBD1. The CDR3 is made up of 20 amino acids. The V gene's germline CDR1 is SGHRS and CDR2 YFSETQ. The V and J ends lost 3 bases and 1 base, in that order; junction bases with no gene match: 13. CDR3 sequence (DNA): TGCGCCAGCAGCTGGAATACCCGGGACAGGGGATCTTCTGGGGCCAACGTCCTGACTTTC. Amino acid sequence: CASSWNTRDRGSSGANVLTF.

This clonotype turned up a few times. J is TRBJ1-1 and V is TRBV12-3 or TRBV12-4, with D perhaps TRBD1 (6 bases). V gave up 6 bases and J gave up 1 base, with 9 bases separating them. The CDR3 sequence is 13 residues long. CDR3 DNA: TGTGCCAGCAGACGGACAGCGAACACTGAAGCTTTCTTT. Residues: CASRRTANTEAFF.

This clonotype was seen at least ten times. The rearrangement links TRBV7-2 to TRBJ2-3, with D possibly TRBD2 on 6 matching bases. V lost 3 bases and J lost 0, with 10 bases in between. Germline loops: CDR1 SGHTA, CDR2 FQGNSA. The CDR3 covers 15 residues. The CDR3 bases are TGTGCCAGCAGCTTTAGCGGCACTAGCACAGATACGCAGTATTTT. This sequence encodes CASSFSGTSTDTQYF.

This chain joins TRBV4-1 and TRBJ2-7, with TRBD2 matching over 11 bases. The CDR3 sequence is 16 residues long. Trimming took 0 bases from V and 9 from J; bases not matched to a gene: 10. CDR1 is MGHRA and CDR2 is YSYEKL in the germline V gene. This chain's CDR3 is CASSQDSISGRAGQYF. The CDR3 DNA sequence: TGCGCCAGCAGCCAAGATAGCATTAGCGGGAGGGCTGGGCAGTACTTC.

This sequence joins TRBV6-2 or TRBV6-3 and TRBJ2-1; 9 bases fit TRBD2. This CDR3 has 15 residues. The V and J ends lost 4 bases and 7 bases, in that order; junction bases with no gene match: 8. Germline CDR1 MNHEY, CDR2 SVGEGT. CDR3 loop: CASSSTLAGRNEQFF. For the CDR3, the DNA is TGTGCCAGCAGTTCGACCCTAGCGGGGAGAAATGAGCAGTTCTTC.

This chain links TRBV11-3 with TRBJ1-2; no reliable D call. The CDR3 is made up of 10 amino acids. Trimming stripped 0 bases from V and 12 bases from J, with 5 bases between. Germline CDR1 SGHNT, CDR2 YENEEA. The CDR3 region has the DNA TGTGCCAGCAGCTTAGAGGAAGACACCTTC. It is translated as CASSLEEDTF.

This rearrangement joins TRBV28 to TRBJ2-1; the D gene is possibly TRBD2 (5 bases). This CDR3 comprises 15 residues. Trimming left V 5 bases short and J 6 bases short, with 17 bases between. Germline assignment: CDR1 MDHEN and CDR2 SYDVKM. This CDR3 reads CASSGTRLVLNEQFF. CDR3 DNA: TGTGCCAGCAGTGGCACTAGGCTAGTTCTCAATGAGCAGTTCTTC.

The chain combines TRBV20-1 with TRBJ2-7; 7 bases agree with TRBD1. CDR3 length: 13 residues. Trimming at V came to 6 bases and at J to 6 bases, leaving 11 bases not matched to a gene. Looked up from germline, CDR1 is DFQATT and CDR2 is SNEGSKA (reference sequence). The CDR3 sequence is CSASTYAGGEQYV. The CDR3 nucleotides read TGCAGTGCGAGCACTTACGCAGGGGGCGAGCAGTACGTC.

This chain joins TRBV19 and TRBJ2-1; D possibly corresponds to TRBD1 (5 bases). Germline lookup yields CDR1 LNHDA and CDR2 SQIVND (reference sequence). V lost 6 bases and J lost 7, with 19 bases in between. The CDR3 runs to 15 residues. Written as DNA, the CDR3 is TGTGCCAGTAGATCGGCAGGCTCGGCAGGGAATGAGCAGTTCTTC. It encodes CASRSAGSAGNEQFF.

The V call is TRBV7-2, the J call TRBJ2-5; D perhaps matches TRBD2 (6 bases). Germline CDR1 and CDR2: SGHTA and FQGNSA. The ends were cut back, 1 base at V and 7 bases at J, with 7 bases in the middle. This CDR3 comprises 12 residues. Here the CDR3 DNA reads TGTGCCAGCAGCTTAGGGGGGGTGACCCAGTACTTC. This codes for CASSLGGVTQYF.

This clonotype was observed at least ten times. V and J are TRBV7-2 and TRBJ2-5; D remains unclear. The CDR3 spans 13 residues. Germline loops: CDR1 SGHTA, CDR2 FQGNSA. V shed 1 base and J shed 5 bases, with 8 bases lying between them. CDR3 bases: TGTGCCAGCAGCTTAGGGAGAAGGGAGACCCAGTACTTC. This sequence encodes CASSLGRRETQYF.

The CDR3 loop is CASSQGPGLETQYF. The CDR3 DNA reads TGCGCCAGCAGCCAGGGACCGGGGTTGGAGACCCAGTACTTC. The J gene is TRBJ2-5, the V gene TRBV4-1; D may correspond to TRBD1 or TRBD2 (5 bases each). The CDR3 is made up of 14 amino acids. V was pared by 3 bases and J by 5 bases, with 13 bases between. Germline-derived CDR1 and CDR2 are MGHRA and YSYEKL.

This clonotype has only a few counts. This chain connects TRBV20-1 to TRBJ2-2; the D is unclear. The V gene's germline CDR1 is DFQATT and CDR2 SNEGSKA (reference sequence). Trimming removed 3 bases at V and 2 bases at J, with 7 bases between. CDR3 length: 13 residues. The CDR3: CSASRVNTGELFF. CDR3 coding DNA: TGCAGTGCTAGCCGAGTAAACACCGGGGAGCTGTTTTTT.

The genes are TRBV7-6 and TRBJ2-7; D not resolved. There are 15 residues in the CDR3. V dropped 0 bases and J dropped 3 bases, with 12 bases sitting between them. CDR1 is SGHVS and CDR2 is FNYEAQ in the germline V gene. The CDR3 sequence: CASSLAPLGGYEQYF. The CDR3 DNA is TGTGCCAGCAGCTTAGCGCCTTTGGGTGGCTACGAGCAGTACTTC. The whole variable domain, remainder taken from reference TRBV7-6 and TRBJ2-7, is GAGVSQSPRYKVTKRGQDVALRCDPISGHVSLYWYRQALGQGPEFLTYFNYEAQQDKSGLPNDRFSAERPEGSISTLTIQRTEQRDSAMYRCASSLAPLGGYEQYFGPGTRLTVT.